This entry lists 12 T cell receptor beta chains sequenced from one sample in a study of Ad26.COV2.S vaccination and SARS-CoV-2 variants. Treatment described: some 19 received Ad26.COV2.S at low or high dose, single or two shots; about 5 received placebo; per-sample allocation not given. Sampling occurred on day 63 after the first vaccine or placebo injection. The method was immunoSEQ multiplex PCR; TCRdb's version includes in-frame clones alone and lacks a portion of them. The sample has about 440,000 clones, roughly 88% seen once. Sequences were derived from peripheral blood, sampled in a trial of Ad26.COV2.S vaccine versus placebo. These receptors were collected from a person between 18 and 59 years old who received the Ad26.COV2.S COVID-19 vaccine or a placebo.

The chain has TRBV29-1 and TRBJ2-1; TRBD2 matches at 9 bases. The CDR3 is made up of 13 amino acids. After removal of 6 bases from V and 9 bases from J, the junction contained 9 bases not matched to a gene. Germline loops: CDR1 SQVTM, CDR2 ANQGSEA. The CDR3 is CSVLSGSTVEQFF. The CDR3 DNA reads TGCAGCGTCCTTAGCGGGAGTACGGTTGAGCAGTTCTTC.

This clone showed up just once. V usage is TRBV28 and J usage is TRBJ2-7; D is unresolved. The CDR3 consists of 13 residues. Trimming removed 2 bases at V and 5 bases at J, with 10 bases between. In germline, CDR1 is MDHEN, CDR2 SYDVKM. CDR3: CASSLRVGNEQYF. In DNA form, the CDR3 reads TGTGCCAGCAGTTTACGGGTAGGGAACGAGCAGTACTTC.

In DNA, the CDR3 is TGTGCCACCACAGGGGACAGGCGCGGATACAATGAGCAGTTCTTC. Protein sequence: CATTGDRRGYNEQFF. The V call is TRBV15, the J call TRBJ2-1, with 8 bases matching TRBD1. The ends lost 7 bases at V and 4 bases at J; junction bases unmatched: 9. CDR1 is LNHNV and CDR2 is YYDKDF in the germline V gene (reference sequence). The CDR3 runs to 15 residues.

This chain links TRBV28 with TRBJ2-2; the match to TRBD2 covers 14 bases. Germline V gene sequence: CDR1 MDHEN, CDR2 SYDVKM. The CDR3 runs 16 residues. V shed 3 bases, J shed 5 bases, and the junction held 2 bases outside the gene matches. The CDR3 loop reads CASSLGTSGRTGELFF. The CDR3 coding sequence is TGTGCCAGCAGTTTGGGGACTAGCGGGAGAACCGGGGAGCTGTTTTTT.

This clone was found once. The chain links TRBV5-1 to TRBJ2-1; D uncertain. Germline V CDR1 and CDR2: SGHRS, YFSETQ. The CDR3 spans 18 residues. V was trimmed by 0 bases and J by 4 bases, leaving 20 bases between them. CDR3 loop: CASSLEPLVGVRYNEQFF. The CDR3 nucleotides read TGCGCCAGCAGCTTGGAACCACTCGTCGGAGTTCGGTACAATGAGCAGTTCTTC.

The genes are TRBV4-3 and TRBJ1-2; the D gene is possibly TRBD1 (5 bases). V lost 0 bases and J lost 7, with 12 bases in between. This CDR3 region has 14 residues. Germline CDR1 reads LGHNA; CDR2 reads YSLEER. The CDR3 sequence: CASSQDWGVGGYTF. Written as DNA, the CDR3 is TGCGCCAGCAGCCAAGATTGGGGGGTGGGTGGCTACACCTTC.

This clone was picked up one time. The chain combines TRBV9 with TRBJ2-2; D gene unclear. The V end was cut by 0 bases, the J end by 4 bases, with 7 bases between. Germline V lookup: CDR1 SGDLS, CDR2 YYNGEE. The CDR3 is made up of 14 amino acids. The CDR3 loop reads CASSVGGITGELFF. The CDR3 DNA sequence: TGTGCCAGCAGCGTAGGAGGAATCACCGGGGAGCTGTTTTTT. Using reference TRBV9 and TRBJ2-2 for the parts outside the CDR3, the full variable domain is DSGVTQTPKHLITATGQRVTLRCSPRSGDLSVYWYQQSLDQGLQFLIQYYNGEERAKGNILERFSAQQFPDLHSELNLSSLELGDSALYFCASSVGGITGELFFGEGSRLTVL.

The chain uses TRBV9 and TRBJ2-1; D is ambiguous. V was cut by 0 bases and J by 3 bases, with 7 bases left in between. The CDR3 contains 14 residues. Germline V CDR1 and CDR2: SGDLS, YYNGEE. The CDR3 spells CASSVGSYYNEQFF. DNA for the CDR3: TGTGCCAGCAGCGTAGGTTCCTACTACAATGAGCAGTTCTTC.

The rearrangement joins TRBV6-5 to TRBJ1-5; D is possibly TRBD1 (5 bases). The CDR3 contains 14 residues. Germline CDR1 reads MNHEY; CDR2 reads SVGAGI. Trimming cost V 0 bases and J 2 bases, with 5 bases left between them. This chain's CDR3 is CASSYSQGNQPQHF. CDR3 sequence (DNA): TGTGCCAGCAGTTACTCACAGGGCAATCAGCCCCAGCATTTT.

The rearrangement links TRBV28 to TRBJ2-2; 8 nucleotides match TRBD1. The CDR3 is 14 amino acids. Germline CDR1 MDHEN, CDR2 SYDVKM. J was trimmed by 4 bases and V by 4 bases; bases with no gene match: 2. The CDR3: CASSSQGATGELFF. The CDR3 region has the DNA TGTGCCAGCAGTTCGCAGGGGGCCACCGGGGAGCTGTTTTTT.

The J gene is TRBJ2-1, the V gene TRBV15, with a weak D call TRBD2 (5 bases). The V gene's germline CDR1 is LNHNV and CDR2 YYDKDF (reference sequence). The ends were cut back, 1 base at V and 6 bases at J, with 13 bases in the middle. The CDR3 runs to 15 residues. The CDR3 region is CATSRARGVANEQFF. The CDR3 DNA reads TGTGCCACCAGCAGAGCCCGGGGTGTGGCCAATGAGCAGTTCTTC.

This rearrangement joins TRBV7-2 to TRBJ2-2; 7 nucleotides match TRBD1. This CDR3 has 14 residues. Germline assignment: CDR1 SGHTA and CDR2 FQGNSA. With V trimmed by 5 bases and J by 4 bases, 4 bases remained unmatched. The CDR3 DNA is TGTGCCAGCAGCACGACAGGGTCCACCGGGGAGCTGTTTTTT. It yields the protein CASSTTGSTGELFF.